What follows is one TCR beta chain and its context. This sample is part of a study of blood T cell repertoires in COVID-19. In the original analysis: Estimates of nucleated cell counts were drawn from the amplification of reference gene primers. Sequencing was performed with immunoSEQ multiplex PCR; in TCRdb, only in-frame clones are kept and a portion is missing. That table is the source of V, J and clone size, and D and trimming were worked out from the DNA. The sample gives roughly 28,000 clones, 88% of which show up once; about 7.7% is in the top ten. Trimming cost V 0 bases and J 7 bases, with 6 bases left between them. Germline V lookup: CDR1 DFQATT, CDR2 SNEGSKA (reference sequence). The CDR3 is 11 amino acids.

The receptor comes from a woman between 45 and 65 years old with active COVID-19. The sequenced sample was peripheral blood. The V and J genes are TRBV20-1 and TRBJ2-5; D not certain. This CDR3 reads CSARDVSTQYF. In DNA form, the CDR3 reads TGCAGTGCTAGAGATGTCTCGACCCAGTACTTC.